Listed here are 18 T cell receptor beta chains from one sample, sequenced in a study of blood T cell repertoires in COVID-19 (TCRdb year 2020). The library was prepared using the immunoSEQ multiplex PCR assay. TCRdb carries this immuneACCESS record with in-frame sequences only. Its versions omit some clonotypes, under half of them owing to an unresolved V gene in the studies checked, with the rest unexplained. The sample table shows 400,000 to 550,000 clones, and 85% to 90% are seen once. Clones ranked in the top ten supply roughly 4% of the sample. The source material was peripheral blood. All receptors derive from a woman aged 30 to 39 with acute or convalescent COVID-19.

This chain links TRBV12-3 or TRBV12-4 with TRBJ1-2; D is ambiguous. The CDR3 length is 13 residues. V lost 10 bases, J lost 1 base, and 13 bases lay in between. CDR3 nucleotide sequence: TGTGCCATTACGACTTTTGTTAACTATGGCTACACCTTC. It is translated as CAITTFVNYGYTF.

Here the CDR3 reads CASSIGQGNQPQHF. CDR3 sequence (DNA): TGTGCCAGCAGCATAGGACAGGGCAATCAGCCCCAGCATTTT. The J gene is TRBJ1-5, the V gene TRBV7-2; 7 bases align to TRBD1. Looked up from germline, CDR1 is SGHTA and CDR2 is FQGNSA. Trimming at V came to 5 bases and at J to 2 bases, leaving 3 bases not matched to a gene. The CDR3 is 14 amino acids.

V is TRBV5-1 and J is TRBJ2-5, with D possibly being TRBD2 (7 bases). Germline-derived CDR1 and CDR2 are SGHRS and YFSETQ. The CDR3 sequence is 15 residues long. V shed 4 bases and J shed 1 base, with 14 bases lying between them. CDR3 protein: CASSIYRGAQETQYF. CDR3 nucleotides: TGCGCCAGCAGCATATACCGGGGGGCCCAAGAGACCCAGTACTTC.

The J gene is TRBJ1-2, the V gene TRBV20-1; perhaps TRBD1 as D (6 bases). Deletions cut 3 bases from V and 5 bases from J, with 19 bases between. Germline CDR1 and CDR2: DFQATT and SNEGSKA (reference sequence). The CDR3 runs to 15 residues. CDR3 region: CSASRGGATGYGYTF. In DNA form, the CDR3 reads TGCAGTGCTAGTCGAGGGGGGGCTACCGGATATGGCTACACCTTC.

This chain uses TRBV30 with TRBJ2-2; no firm D call. The CDR3 runs to 11 residues. Trimming left V 3 bases short and J 5 bases short, with 4 bases between. CDR1 and CDR2 from the germline V gene are GTSNPN and SVGIG (reference sequence). CDR3 region: CAWSSTGELFF. CDR3 nucleotides: TGTGCCTGGAGCTCGACCGGGGAGCTGTTTTTT.

For the CDR3, the DNA is TGCGCCAGCAGCTTGGAGGGGCCTCCGGAGTATGGCTACACCTTC. Translated, it gives CASSLEGPPEYGYTF. The chain has TRBV5-1 and TRBJ1-2, with D perhaps matching TRBD1 (5 bases). This CDR3 spans 15 amino acids. V was clipped by 0 bases and J by 5 bases, with 14 bases between them. Germline CDR1 and CDR2: SGHRS and YFSETQ.

This clone was observed once. The chain couples TRBV5-4 to TRBJ2-2; a weak D match, TRBD2 (5 bases). The CDR3 consists of 15 residues. CDR1 is SGHNT and CDR2 is YYREEE in the germline V gene (reference sequence). The ends were cut back, 5 bases at V and 6 bases at J, with 17 bases in the middle. The DNA of the CDR3 is TGTGCCAGCAGGAGATTTGGCGGGTCCTCCGGGGAGCTGTTTTTT. It is translated as CASRRFGGSSGELFF.

The sample holds one count of this clone. The chain combines TRBV5-1 with TRBJ2-5; the D gene is possibly TRBD1 (6 bases). The CDR3 is made up of 15 amino acids. V was cut by 1 base and J by 4 bases, with 14 bases left in between. Germline values: CDR1 SGHRS, CDR2 YFSETQ. The CDR3 sequence is CASSLMGQTGETQYF. The CDR3 DNA reads as TGCGCCAGCAGCTTGATGGGACAAACCGGAGAGACCCAGTACTTC.

The rearrangement links TRBV5-3 to TRBJ1-2; TRBD1 is a possible D gene (5 bases). TRBV5-3 is sorted into the ORF group, with uncertain function. V was shortened by 0 bases and J by 8 bases, with 23 bases between the two germline ends. This CDR3 spans 17 amino acids. This CDR3 reads CARSLEGSGSCVIGYTF. In nucleotides, the CDR3 is TGTGCCAGAAGCTTGGAGGGGTCGGGCAGCTGCGTAATAGGCTACACCTTC.

This clone appeared once. The V gene is TRBV29-1, the J gene TRBJ2-5; tentatively, D is TRBD1 (5 bases). Germline CDR1 is SQVTM and CDR2 is ANQGSEA. Trimming removed 7 bases at V and 5 bases at J, with 11 bases between. The CDR3 has 11 residues. The chain's CDR3 is CSARVRETQYF. The CDR3 DNA is TGCAGCGCCAGGGTGCGGGAGACCCAGTACTTC.

The rearrangement uses TRBV27 and TRBJ2-3; 11 bases are a match to TRBD2. CDR3 size: 17 residues. Germline loops: CDR1 MNHEY, CDR2 SMNVEV (reference sequence). The J segment lost 6 bases and the V segment lost 1 base, leaving 9 bases of the junction unmatched. DNA of the CDR3: TGTGCCAGCAGTTTATGGGGTAGCGGGGGGGAGGTGGATACGCAGTATTTT. It translates to CASSLWGSGGEVDTQYF.

V and J are TRBV18 and TRBJ1-6, with a tentative D call TRBD1 (6 bases). Per germline, CDR1 KGHSH and CDR2 LQKENI. V lost 4 bases, J lost 8 bases, and 18 bases lay in between. This CDR3 has 16 residues. The CDR3: CASSRLRDTGDSPLHF. The CDR3 DNA reads TGTGCCAGCTCACGACTACGGGACACCGGTGATTCACCCCTCCACTTT.

In DNA form, the CDR3 reads TGTGCCAGCTCGCGGGACTCCAGAGGCGAGACCCAGTACTTC. As protein: CASSRDSRGETQYF. The genes are TRBV18 and TRBJ2-5, with D perhaps matching TRBD2 (6 bases). V shed 6 bases and J shed 5 bases, with 16 bases lying between them. CDR1 KGHSH and CDR2 LQKENI come from the germline V gene. This CDR3 is 14 amino acids long.

The chain has TRBV4-1 and TRBJ1-6, with D unclear. Trimming shortened V by 4 bases and J by 0 bases, and 13 bases separated the two germline ends. Germline V gives CDR1 MGHRA, CDR2 YSYEKL. The length of the CDR3 is 17 residues. The CDR3 DNA is TGCGCCAGCAGCCCGAGATGGGCCAGCTCCTATAATTCACCCCTCCACTTT. Its translation: CASSPRWASSYNSPLHF.

This clone appeared once. The J gene is TRBJ1-1, the V gene TRBV18; TRBD1 aligns across 7 bases. The CDR3 extends over 14 amino acids. The trim removed 6 bases at V and 5 bases at J, leaving 9 bases unmatched. The germline V gene has CDR1 KGHSH and CDR2 LQKENI. For the CDR3, the DNA is TGTGCCAGCTCTCCGGGACAGACAATTACTGAAGCTTTCTTT. It translates to CASSPGQTITEAFF. Drawing the rest from reference TRBV18 and TRBJ1-1, the complete variable domain is NAGVMQNPRHLVRRRGQEARLRCSPMKGHSHVYWYRQLPEEGLKFMVYLQKENIIDESGMPKERFSAEFPKEGPSILRIQQVVRGDSAAYFCASSPGQTITEAFFGQGTRLTVV.

V is TRBV29-1 and J is TRBJ2-1; no firm D call. The CDR3 has 13 residues. Germline CDR1 reads SQVTM; CDR2 reads ANQGSEA. Trimming pared 2 bases from V and 0 bases from J, leaving 5 bases between. The CDR3 region has the DNA TGCAGCGTTGAACAGGACTCCTACAATGAGCAGTTCTTC. This encodes CSVEQDSYNEQFF.

This chain links TRBV12-3 or TRBV12-4 with TRBJ2-1, with TRBD2 matching over 11 bases. With V trimmed by 2 bases and J by 10 bases, 1 base remained unmatched. The CDR3 sequence is 13 residues long. The CDR3 DNA sequence: TGTGCCAGCAGTTTATGGACTAGCGGGGAGCAGTTCTTC. Translated: CASSLWTSGEQFF.

The rearrangement uses TRBV30 and TRBJ1-6, with D perhaps matching TRBD1 (5 bases). The CDR3 is 17 residues long. V lost 2 bases and J 0 bases, leaving 14 bases between the germline ends. From germline, CDR1 is GTSNPN and CDR2 SVGIG (reference sequence). The CDR3 sequence: CAWSTGTFSSYNSPLHF. DNA for the CDR3: TGTGCCTGGAGTACGGGGACTTTTAGCTCCTATAATTCACCCCTCCACTTT. Looking up the rest from reference TRBV30 and TRBJ1-6 gives the full variable domain: SQTIHQWPATLVQPVGSPLSLECTVEGTSNPNLYWYRQAAGRGLQLLFYSVGIGQISSEVPQNLSASRPQDRQFILSSKKLLLSDSGFYLCAWSTGTFSSYNSPLHFGNGTRLTVT.